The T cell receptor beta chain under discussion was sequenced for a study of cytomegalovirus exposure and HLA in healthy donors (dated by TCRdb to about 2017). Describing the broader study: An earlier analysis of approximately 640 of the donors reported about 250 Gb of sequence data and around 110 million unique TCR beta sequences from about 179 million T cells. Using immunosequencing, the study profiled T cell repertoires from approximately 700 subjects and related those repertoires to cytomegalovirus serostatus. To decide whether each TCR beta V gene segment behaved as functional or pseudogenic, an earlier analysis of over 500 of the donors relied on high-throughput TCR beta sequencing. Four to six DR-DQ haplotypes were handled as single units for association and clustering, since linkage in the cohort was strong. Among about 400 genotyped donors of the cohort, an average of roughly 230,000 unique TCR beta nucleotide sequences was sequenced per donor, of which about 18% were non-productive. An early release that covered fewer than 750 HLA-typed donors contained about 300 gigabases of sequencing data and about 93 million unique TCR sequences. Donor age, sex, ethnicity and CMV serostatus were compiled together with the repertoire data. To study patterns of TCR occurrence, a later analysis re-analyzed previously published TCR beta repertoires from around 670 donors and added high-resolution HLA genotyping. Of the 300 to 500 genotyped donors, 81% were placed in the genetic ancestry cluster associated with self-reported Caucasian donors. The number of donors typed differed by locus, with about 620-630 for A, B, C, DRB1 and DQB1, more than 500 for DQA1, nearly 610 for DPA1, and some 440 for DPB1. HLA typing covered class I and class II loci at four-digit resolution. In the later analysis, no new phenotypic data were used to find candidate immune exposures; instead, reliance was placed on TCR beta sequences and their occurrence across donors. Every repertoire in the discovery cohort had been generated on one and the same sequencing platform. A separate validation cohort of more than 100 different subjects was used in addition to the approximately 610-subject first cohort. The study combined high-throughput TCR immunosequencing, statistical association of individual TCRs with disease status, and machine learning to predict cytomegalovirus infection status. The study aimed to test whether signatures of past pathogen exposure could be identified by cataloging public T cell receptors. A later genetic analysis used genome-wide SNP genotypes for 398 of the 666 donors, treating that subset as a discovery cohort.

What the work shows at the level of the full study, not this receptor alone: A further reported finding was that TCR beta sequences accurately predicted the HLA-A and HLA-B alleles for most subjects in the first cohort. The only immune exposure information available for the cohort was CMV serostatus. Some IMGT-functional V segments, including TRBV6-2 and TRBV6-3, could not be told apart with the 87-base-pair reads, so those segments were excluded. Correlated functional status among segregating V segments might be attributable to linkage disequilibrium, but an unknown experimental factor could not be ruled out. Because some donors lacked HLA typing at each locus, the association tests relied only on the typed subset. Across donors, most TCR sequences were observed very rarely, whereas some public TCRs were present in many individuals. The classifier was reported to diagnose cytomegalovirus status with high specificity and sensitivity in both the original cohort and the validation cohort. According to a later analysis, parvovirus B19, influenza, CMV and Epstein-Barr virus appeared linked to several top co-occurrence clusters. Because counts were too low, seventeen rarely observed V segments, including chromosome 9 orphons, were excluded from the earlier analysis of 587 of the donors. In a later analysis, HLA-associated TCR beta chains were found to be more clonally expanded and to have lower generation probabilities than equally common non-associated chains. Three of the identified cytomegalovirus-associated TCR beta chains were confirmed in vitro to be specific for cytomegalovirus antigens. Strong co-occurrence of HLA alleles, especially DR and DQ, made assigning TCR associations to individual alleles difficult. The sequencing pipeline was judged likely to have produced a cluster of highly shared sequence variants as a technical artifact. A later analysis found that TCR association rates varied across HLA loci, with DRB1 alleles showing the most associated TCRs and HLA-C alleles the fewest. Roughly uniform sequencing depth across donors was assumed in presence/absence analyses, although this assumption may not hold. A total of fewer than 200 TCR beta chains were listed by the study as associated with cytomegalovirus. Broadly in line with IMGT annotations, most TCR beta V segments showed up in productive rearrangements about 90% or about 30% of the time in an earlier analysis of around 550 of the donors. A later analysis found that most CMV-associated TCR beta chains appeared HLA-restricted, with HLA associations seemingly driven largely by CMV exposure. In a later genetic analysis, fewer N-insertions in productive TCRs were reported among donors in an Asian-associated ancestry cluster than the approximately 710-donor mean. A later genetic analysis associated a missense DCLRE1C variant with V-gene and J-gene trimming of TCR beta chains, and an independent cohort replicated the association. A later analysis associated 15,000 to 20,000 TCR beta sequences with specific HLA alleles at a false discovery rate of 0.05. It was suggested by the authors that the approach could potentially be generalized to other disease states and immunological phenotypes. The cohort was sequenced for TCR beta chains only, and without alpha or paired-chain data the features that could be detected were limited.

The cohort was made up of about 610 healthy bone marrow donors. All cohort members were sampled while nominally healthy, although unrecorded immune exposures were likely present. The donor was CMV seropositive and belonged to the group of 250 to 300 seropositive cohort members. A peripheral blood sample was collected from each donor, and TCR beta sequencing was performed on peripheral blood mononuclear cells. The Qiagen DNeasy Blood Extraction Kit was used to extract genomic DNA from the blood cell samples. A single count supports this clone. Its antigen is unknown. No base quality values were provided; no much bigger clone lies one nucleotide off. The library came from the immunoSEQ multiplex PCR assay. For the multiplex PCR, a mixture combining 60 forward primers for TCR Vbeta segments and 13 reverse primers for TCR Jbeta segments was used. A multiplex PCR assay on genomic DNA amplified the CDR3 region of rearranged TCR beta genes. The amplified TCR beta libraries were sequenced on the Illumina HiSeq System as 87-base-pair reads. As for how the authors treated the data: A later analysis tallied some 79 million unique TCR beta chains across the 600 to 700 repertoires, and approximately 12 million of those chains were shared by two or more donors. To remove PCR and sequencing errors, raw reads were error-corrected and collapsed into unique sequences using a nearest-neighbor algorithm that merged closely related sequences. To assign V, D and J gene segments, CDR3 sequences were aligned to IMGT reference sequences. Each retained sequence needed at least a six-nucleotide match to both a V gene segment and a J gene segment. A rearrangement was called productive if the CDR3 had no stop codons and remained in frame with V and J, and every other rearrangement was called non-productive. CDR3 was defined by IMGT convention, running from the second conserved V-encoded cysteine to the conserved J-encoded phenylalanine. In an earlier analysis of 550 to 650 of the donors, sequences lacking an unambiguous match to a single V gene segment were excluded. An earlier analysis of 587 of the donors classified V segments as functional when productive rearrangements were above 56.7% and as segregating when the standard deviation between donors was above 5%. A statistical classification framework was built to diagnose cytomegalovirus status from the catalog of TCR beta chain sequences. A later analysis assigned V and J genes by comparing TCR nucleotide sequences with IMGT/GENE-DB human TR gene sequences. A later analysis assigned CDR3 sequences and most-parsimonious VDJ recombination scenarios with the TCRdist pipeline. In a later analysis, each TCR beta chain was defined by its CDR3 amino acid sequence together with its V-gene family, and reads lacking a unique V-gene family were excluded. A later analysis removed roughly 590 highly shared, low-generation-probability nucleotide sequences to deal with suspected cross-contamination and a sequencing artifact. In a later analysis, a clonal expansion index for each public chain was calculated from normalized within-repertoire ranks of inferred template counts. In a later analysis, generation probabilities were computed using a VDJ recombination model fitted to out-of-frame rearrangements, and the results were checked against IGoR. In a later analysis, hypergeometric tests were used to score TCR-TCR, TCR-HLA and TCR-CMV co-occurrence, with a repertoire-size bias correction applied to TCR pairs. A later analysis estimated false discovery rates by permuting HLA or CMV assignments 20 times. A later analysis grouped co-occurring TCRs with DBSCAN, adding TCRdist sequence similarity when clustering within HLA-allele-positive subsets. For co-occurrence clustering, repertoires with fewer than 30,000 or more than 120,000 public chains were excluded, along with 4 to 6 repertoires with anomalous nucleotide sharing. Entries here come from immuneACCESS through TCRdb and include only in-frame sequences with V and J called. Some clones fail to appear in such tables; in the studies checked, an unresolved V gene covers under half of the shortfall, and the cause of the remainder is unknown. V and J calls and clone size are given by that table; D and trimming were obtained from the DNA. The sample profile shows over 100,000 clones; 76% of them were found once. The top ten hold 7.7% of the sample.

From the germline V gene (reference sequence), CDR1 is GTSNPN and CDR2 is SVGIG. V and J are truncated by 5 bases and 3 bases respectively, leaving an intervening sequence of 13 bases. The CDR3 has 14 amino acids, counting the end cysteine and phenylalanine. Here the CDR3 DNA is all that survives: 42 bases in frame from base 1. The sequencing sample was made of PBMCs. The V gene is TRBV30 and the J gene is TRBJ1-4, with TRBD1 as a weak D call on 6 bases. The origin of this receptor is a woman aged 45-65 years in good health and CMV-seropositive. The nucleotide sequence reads TGTGCCTGGCGCTCAGGGGAATCTAATGAAAAACTGTTTTTT. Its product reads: CAWRSGESNEKLFF.